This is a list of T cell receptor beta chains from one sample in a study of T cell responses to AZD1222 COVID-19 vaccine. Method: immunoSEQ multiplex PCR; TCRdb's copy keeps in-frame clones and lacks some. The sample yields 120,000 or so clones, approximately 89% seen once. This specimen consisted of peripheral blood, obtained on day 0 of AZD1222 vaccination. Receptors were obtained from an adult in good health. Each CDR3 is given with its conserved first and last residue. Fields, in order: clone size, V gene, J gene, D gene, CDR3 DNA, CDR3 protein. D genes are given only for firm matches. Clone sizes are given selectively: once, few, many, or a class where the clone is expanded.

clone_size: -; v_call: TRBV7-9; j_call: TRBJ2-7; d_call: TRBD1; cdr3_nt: TGTGCCAGCAGCCGGGGGACAGGGGGATTAGACTACGAGCAGTACTTC; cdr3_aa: CASSRGTGGLDYEQYF
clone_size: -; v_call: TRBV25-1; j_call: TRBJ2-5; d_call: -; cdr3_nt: TGTGCCAGCCCCCACGGCTTACAAGAGACCCAGTACTTC; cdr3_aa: CASPHGLQETQYF
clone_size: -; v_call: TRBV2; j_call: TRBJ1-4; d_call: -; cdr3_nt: TGTGCCAGCAGCGGGGACGATGAAAAACTGTTTTTT; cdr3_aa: CASSGDDEKLFF
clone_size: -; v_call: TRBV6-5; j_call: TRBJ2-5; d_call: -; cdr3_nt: TGTGCCAGCAGTTACAGACTTAGCCAAGAGACCCAGTACTTC; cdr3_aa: CASSYRLSQETQYF
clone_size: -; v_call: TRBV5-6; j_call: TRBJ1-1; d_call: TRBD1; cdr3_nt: TGTGCGAGCCGGGACAGGGGGCCCACTGAAGCTTTCTTT; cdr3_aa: CASRDRGPTEAFF
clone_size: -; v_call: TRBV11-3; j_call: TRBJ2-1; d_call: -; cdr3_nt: TGTGCCAGCAGCTCGCGGGGTGAGCAGTTCTTC; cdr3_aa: CASSSRGEQFF
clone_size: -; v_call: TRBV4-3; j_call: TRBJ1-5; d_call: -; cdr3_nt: TGCGCCAGCAGCCATGCAGGGGCGGGACAGCCCCAGCATTTT; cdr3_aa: CASSHAGAGQPQHF
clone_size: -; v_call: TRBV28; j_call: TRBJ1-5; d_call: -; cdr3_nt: TGTGCCACTCAGGGAGTTTTTAGCAATCAGCCCCAGCATTTT; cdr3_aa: CATQGVFSNQPQHF
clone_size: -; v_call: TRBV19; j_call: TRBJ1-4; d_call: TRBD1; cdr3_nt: TGTGCCACCCGGGACAGCATGCGGACTAATGAAAAACTGTTTTTT; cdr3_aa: CATRDSMRTNEKLFF
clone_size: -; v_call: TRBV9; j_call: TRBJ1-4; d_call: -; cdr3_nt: TGTGCCAGCAGCGCGGACCTAGCAACTAATGAAAAACTGTTTTTT; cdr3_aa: CASSADLATNEKLFF
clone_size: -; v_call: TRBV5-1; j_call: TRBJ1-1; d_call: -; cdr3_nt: TGCGCCAGCAGCCTCCTGGGGGGGCTGAACACTGAAGCTTTCTTT; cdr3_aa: CASSLLGGLNTEAFF
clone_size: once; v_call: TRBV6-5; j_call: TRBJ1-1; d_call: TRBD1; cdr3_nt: TGTGCCAGCACCAGGGGGACGGACACTGAAGCTTTCTTT; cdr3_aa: CASTRGTDTEAFF
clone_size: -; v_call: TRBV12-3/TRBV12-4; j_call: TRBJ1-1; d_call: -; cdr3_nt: TGTGCCAGCAGCCTGCAGGGAACCAATGAAGCTTTCTTT; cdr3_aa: CASSLQGTNEAFF
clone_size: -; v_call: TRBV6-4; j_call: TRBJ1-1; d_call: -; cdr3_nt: TGTGCCAGCAGGCAGTGGTCTTTGAACACTGAAGCTTTCTTT; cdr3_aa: CASRQWSLNTEAFF
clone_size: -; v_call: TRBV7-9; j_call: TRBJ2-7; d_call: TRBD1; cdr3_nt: TGTGCCAGCAGCAGACAGGGGGGCGAGCAGTACTTC; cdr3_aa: CASSRQGGEQYF
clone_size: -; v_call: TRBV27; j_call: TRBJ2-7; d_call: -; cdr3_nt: TGTGCCAGCTCACTCCAAGTGACGTCCTTCTACGAGCAGTACTTC; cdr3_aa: CASSLQVTSFYEQYF
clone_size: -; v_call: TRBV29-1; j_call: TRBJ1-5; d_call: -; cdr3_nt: TGCAGCGTTGTGGAAGATAGCAATCAGCCCCAGCATTTT; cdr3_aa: CSVVEDSNQPQHF
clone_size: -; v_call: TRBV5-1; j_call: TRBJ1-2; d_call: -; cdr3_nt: TGCGCCAGCAGCTGGGTTAGAGAAGGTGGCTACACCTTC; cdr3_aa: CASSWVREGGYTF
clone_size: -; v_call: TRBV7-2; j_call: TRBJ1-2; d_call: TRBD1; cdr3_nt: TGTGCCAGCAGCGGACAGGGGGTTAACTATGGCTACACCTTC; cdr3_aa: CASSGQGVNYGYTF
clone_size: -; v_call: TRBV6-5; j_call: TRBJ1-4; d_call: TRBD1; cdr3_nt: TGTGCCAGCACCCCGGCAGGGGGCGATGAAAAACTGTTTTTT; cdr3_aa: CASTPAGGDEKLFF
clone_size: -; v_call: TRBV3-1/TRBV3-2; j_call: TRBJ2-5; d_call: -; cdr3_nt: TGTGCCAGCAGCCAACACTCGAAACTAGTCGGGTTCGAGACCCAGTACTTC; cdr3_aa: CASSQHSKLVGFETQYF
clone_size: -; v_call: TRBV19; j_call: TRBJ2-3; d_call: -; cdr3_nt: TGTGCCAGTATGGGACTTGGGCTCACAGATACGCAGTATTTT; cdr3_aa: CASMGLGLTDTQYF
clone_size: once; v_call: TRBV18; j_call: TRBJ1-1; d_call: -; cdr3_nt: TGTGCCAGCTCACCTCCATCGAACACTGAAGCTTTCTTT; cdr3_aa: CASSPPSNTEAFF
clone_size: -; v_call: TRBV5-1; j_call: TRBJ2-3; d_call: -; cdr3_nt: TGCGCCAGCAGCTTGGACCCAACAGATACGCAGTATTTT; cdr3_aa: CASSLDPTDTQYF
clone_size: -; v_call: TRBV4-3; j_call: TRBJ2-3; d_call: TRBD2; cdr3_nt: TGCGCCAGCAGCCAAGAGCTAGCGGGGGGGCATCAAGATACGCAGTATTTT; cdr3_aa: CASSQELAGGHQDTQYF
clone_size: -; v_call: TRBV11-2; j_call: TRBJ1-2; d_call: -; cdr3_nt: TGTGCCAGCAGCTTAGAATGGACAAGCAATGGCTACACCTTC; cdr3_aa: CASSLEWTSNGYTF
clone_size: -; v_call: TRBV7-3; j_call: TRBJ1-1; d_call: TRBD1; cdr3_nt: TGTGCCAGCAGCGACAGGGGATCGGGTGAAGCTTTCTTT; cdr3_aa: CASSDRGSGEAFF
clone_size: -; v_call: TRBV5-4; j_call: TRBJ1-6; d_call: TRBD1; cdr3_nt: TGTGCCAGCAGTTGGACAGGGTCCAATTCACCCCTCCACTTT; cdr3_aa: CASSWTGSNSPLHF
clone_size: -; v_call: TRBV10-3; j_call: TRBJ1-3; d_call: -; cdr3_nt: TGTGCCATCAGTGAGGCCGAGGTTAACACCATATATTTT; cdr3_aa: CAISEAEVNTIYF
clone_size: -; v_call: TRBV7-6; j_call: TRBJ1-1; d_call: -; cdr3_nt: TGTGCCAGCAGCTTAGAGAAAGACACTGAAGCTTTCTTT; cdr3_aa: CASSLEKDTEAFF
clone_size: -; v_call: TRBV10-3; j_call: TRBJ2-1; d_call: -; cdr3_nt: TGTGCCATCAGTGAGAGGCCAGGGGAGGGCAATGAGCAGTTCTTC; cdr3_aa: CAISERPGEGNEQFF
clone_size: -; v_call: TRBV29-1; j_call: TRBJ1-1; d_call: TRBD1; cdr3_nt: TGCAGCGTTGTGGACAGGTCAGCTTTCTTT; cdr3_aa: CSVVDRSAFF
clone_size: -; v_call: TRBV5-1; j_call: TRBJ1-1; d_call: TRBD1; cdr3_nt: TGCGCCAGCAGCCCCGAGACAGGGAATTCCTGGAACACTGAAGCTTTCTTT; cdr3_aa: CASSPETGNSWNTEAFF